This T cell receptor beta chain comes out of a study of blood T cell repertoires in COVID-19. Study-level information: COVID-19 samples collected from the United States, Italy and Spain covered acute and convalescent phases. T cells, B-cell-depleted T cells, or PBMCs provided the cDNA or gDNA that served as material.

As processed by the authors: For nucleated cells, counts were estimated from reference gene primer amplification. Produced via immunoSEQ multiplex PCR; TCRdb's table is partial and in-frame only. That table supplies the V and J calls and clone size; D and trimming were determined from the DNA. The sample gives roughly 160,000 clones, 74% of which show up once; 3% is in the top ten. Germline CDR1 and CDR2: SEHNR and FQNEAQ (reference sequence). The germline V and J ends were trimmed by 3 bases and 5 bases, with 16 bases remaining between them. The CDR3 covers 15 residues. The sequence was obtained from a woman older than 75 with acute or convalescent COVID-19. Material: peripheral blood. The rearrangement uses TRBV7-9 and TRBJ2-5, with D hard to call. The CDR3 region is CASSFNLGSGETQYF. CDR3 nucleotides: TGTGCCAGCAGCTTCAACCTGGGTTCCGGGGAGACCCAGTACTTC.